This is a list of T cell receptor beta chains from one sample in a study of regulatory T cells in long-lasting Graves disease. TCRdb re-called the multiplex PCR reads with MiXCR, one entry per CDR3 protein. The table lists hundreds of thousands of distinct CDR3 sequences, 15% to 20% of them singletons. Specimen: peripheral blood mononuclear cells (PBMCs), collected when the disease was refractory, from a patient treated with antithyroid drugs. The receptors here all came from a female donor with Graves disease. CDR3s include the opening cysteine and the closing phenylalanine or tryptophan. The listing skips clone size in some rows; elsewhere it reads once, few, many or a size class.

J	size	V	CDR3
TRBJ1-6	few	TRBV20-1	CSARGSGEKSPLHF
TRBJ2-7	many	TRBV28	CASRVGRSSYEQYF
TRBJ1-1	NA	TRBV4-3	CASSPWTGALNTEAFF
TRBJ2-5	many	TRBV7-9	CASSTGQGRETQYF
TRBJ1-2	NA	TRBV4-1	CASSQDRGGGYTF
TRBJ2-2	NA	TRBV19	CASSGAARTGELFF
TRBJ1-1	few	TRBV29-1	CSVGTGNTEAFF
TRBJ2-1	NA	TRBV30	CAWSVGNRAFF
TRBJ2-5	many	TRBV6-6	CASSYSRRGQETQYF
TRBJ2-5	many	TRBV28	CASTSPERGQETQYF
TRBJ2-5	few	TRBV20-1	CSARERGFFGRETQYF
TRBJ1-6	many	TRBV20-1	CSAQGINSPLHF
TRBJ1-4	NA	TRBV19	CASKAMAGGGLPNEKLFF
TRBJ2-7	few	TRBV5-1	CASSFGDSLNYEQYF
TRBJ1-1	NA	TRBV29-1	CSVEVRGVRTEAFF
TRBJ1-3	many	TRBV27	CASGRVAGNTIYF
NA	many	TRBV2	CASRFSGNEQFF
TRBJ2-5	many	TRBV6-2/TRBV6-3	CASSYASQETQYF
TRBJ2-7	few	TRBV7-2	CASSFLREASYEQYF
TRBJ2-7	many	TRBV12-3/TRBV12-4	CASSFSSDPSYF
TRBJ2-7	many	TRBV5-1	CASSSAGESYEQYF
TRBJ2-3	NA	TRBV24-1	CATSWEDTQYF
TRBJ2-7	many	TRBV27	CASSENRWWGEQYF
TRBJ2-3	NA	TRBV27	CASSLLGGVGTDTQYF
TRBJ2-5	NA	TRBV7-2	CASSTPAGGLETQYF
TRBJ2-5	many	TRBV7-2	CASSLPWEWETQYF
TRBJ2-3	NA	TRBV28	CASSRTATDTQYF
TRBJ1-2	many	TRBV11-2	CASSSSGGYTF
TRBJ1-2	many	TRBV28	CASSWVFSNYGYTF
TRBJ1-1	many	TRBV6-1	CASSDEGAGTEAFF
TRBJ2-3	NA	TRBV29-1	CSVEGAGPTDTQYF
TRBJ2-4	few	TRBV29-1	CSVNRDTGDIQYF
TRBJ1-1	many	TRBV28	CASRTGGAAEAFF
TRBJ2-5	many	TRBV12-5	CASGLSTGEETQYF
TRBJ1-5	many	TRBV7-8	CASSSLWGGGQPQHF
TRBJ1-5	NA	TRBV12-3/TRBV12-4	CASRRDRKNQPQHF